The present TCR beta chain was sequenced within a study of cytomegalovirus exposure and HLA in healthy donors. This clone was detected once. Healthy bone marrow donors supplied every sample. The PCR was carried out with 60 Vbeta primers and 13 Jbeta primers. Using immunoSEQ multiplex PCR, the repertoire was profiled, and TCRdb retains in-frame clones only, with some absent. The sample lists fewer than 150,000 clones; just under 80% were seen once. The ends lost 4 bases at V and 10 bases at J; junction bases unmatched: 9. This CDR3 comprises 16 residues. Germline assignment: CDR1 LGHNA and CDR2 YNFKEQ. The clonotype originates from a man aged 30 to 39 in good health. Specimen: PBMCs. The rearrangement uses TRBV4-2 and TRBJ2-1; 14 bases fit TRBD2. The chain's CDR3 is CASSRDTGLAGEEQFF. As DNA, the CDR3 is TGTGCCAGCAGCCGCGATACGGGACTAGCGGGAGAGGAGCAGTTCTTC.